A single sample is the source of the 32 T cell receptor beta chains below, sequenced in a study of radiotherapy plus CTLA-4 blockade in lung cancer. Method: immunoSEQ multiplex PCR; TCRdb's copy keeps in-frame clones and lacks some. The sample has 20,000 to 25,000 clones; about 71% are singletons. This sample comprised peripheral blood, obtained from a patient treated with radiotherapy plus ipilimumab. These receptors were taken from a human donor with non-small cell lung cancer whose response to radiotherapy plus ipilimumab could not be evaluated.

This chain connects TRBV19 to TRBJ2-3, with D uncertain. V was shortened by 3 bases and J by 4 bases, with 14 bases between the two germline ends. The CDR3 is 15 residues long. CDR1 LNHDA and CDR2 SQIVND come from the germline V gene (reference sequence). The CDR3 sequence is CASSIRRGGADTQYF. DNA of the CDR3: TGTGCCAGTAGTATTCGGCGCGGCGGCGCAGATACGCAGTATTTT.

This clone occurred a few times. CDR3 coding DNA: TGTGCCAGCAGCTTAGAACAGGGGCTCAATCAGCCCCAGCATTTT. Its protein product is CASSLEQGLNQPQHF. The chain carries TRBV7-2 and TRBJ1-5, with TRBD1 matching 7 bases. From germline, CDR1 is SGHTA and CDR2 FQGNSA. This CDR3 is 15 amino acids long. Trimming took 1 base from V and 3 from J; bases not matched to a gene: 3.

This chain links TRBV14 with TRBJ1-1; unclear D gene. Trimming removed 4 bases from V and 5 bases from J, with 29 bases in between. This CDR3 spans 19 amino acids. Germline CDR1 and CDR2: SGHDN and FVKESK. The CDR3 is CASSRRVSNEATPGTEAFF. The CDR3 DNA sequence: TGTGCCAGCAGCCGAAGGGTCTCTAACGAAGCAACCCCGGGAACTGAAGCTTTCTTT.

The chain carries TRBV6-5 and TRBJ1-1, with D possibly matching TRBD1 (6 bases). CDR1 and CDR2 (germline): MNHEY, SVGAGI. V lost 0 bases and J lost 6, with 8 bases in between. The CDR3 runs 13 residues. This CDR3 is CASSYSRQAEAFF. The CDR3 DNA reads as TGTGCCAGCAGTTACTCCAGACAGGCTGAAGCTTTCTTT.

V is TRBV7-2 and J is TRBJ1-2; D remains unclear. The CDR3 contains 14 residues. Looked up from germline, CDR1 is SGHTA and CDR2 is FQGNSA. V was shortened by 1 base and J by 1 base, with 7 bases between the two germline ends. The CDR3 DNA reads as TGTGCCAGCAGCTTAGGACTGATTAACTATGGCTACACCTTC. It codes for CASSLGLINYGYTF.

This rearrangement joins TRBV7-6 to TRBJ1-2; 11 bases align to TRBD1. The trim removed 6 bases at V and 2 bases at J, leaving 5 bases unmatched. CDR1 and CDR2 from the germline V gene are SGHVS and FNYEAQ. The CDR3 is made up of 15 amino acids. The CDR3 region has the DNA TGTGCCAGCAGACAACGGGACAGGGGGAACTATGGCTACACCTTC. Its translation is CASRQRDRGNYGYTF.

The chain employs TRBV2 and TRBJ1-2, with 10 bases aligning to TRBD1. CDR3 length equals 15 residues. Germline trimming cut 5 bases from V and 7 bases from J; bases unmatched to any gene: 10. The germline V gene encodes CDR1 SNHLY and CDR2 FYNNEI. CDR3 sequence: CASSLGQGLGPGYTF. The DNA for the CDR3 is TGTGCCAGCAGTTTGGGACAGGGGCTAGGTCCTGGCTACACCTTC.

Concerning this clone: The junction and the germline gene differ at one end; a read error may be behind it. This rearrangement joins TRBV18 to TRBJ2-7; 8 bases are a match to TRBD1. The CDR3 extends over 14 amino acids. Per germline, CDR1 KGHSH and CDR2 LQKENI. The CDR3 sequence is CASSPPAGQGAAFF. The CDR3 DNA reads TGTGCCAGCTCACCCCCGGCGGGGCAGGGGGCAGCTTTCTTC.

The CDR3 loop reads CASRRSGQGAFLSYNEQFF. In DNA, the CDR3 is TGTGCCAGCAGAAGGTCTGGGCAGGGGGCTTTCCTCTCCTACAATGAGCAGTTCTTC. The chain links TRBV27 to TRBJ2-1; 8 bases map to TRBD1. Germline trimming cut 6 bases from V and 0 bases from J; bases unmatched to any gene: 16. Looked up from germline, CDR1 is MNHEY and CDR2 is SMNVEV (reference sequence). The CDR3 covers 19 residues.

This chain connects TRBV7-7 to TRBJ2-7; a weak D match, TRBD1 (5 bases). V was pared by 1 base and J by 7 bases, with 17 bases between. Per germline, CDR1 SSHAT and CDR2 FNYEAQ (reference sequence). This CDR3 region has 15 residues. The CDR3 sequence is CASSLVGHTLGEQYF. The CDR3 DNA sequence: TGTGCCAGCAGCTTAGTAGGACATACGTTGGGGGAGCAGTACTTC.

The chain links TRBV5-1 to TRBJ2-3; D remains unclear. Trimming removed 3 bases at V and 0 bases at J, with 2 bases between. CDR1 and CDR2 from the germline V gene are SGHRS and YFSETQ. This CDR3 region has 12 residues. The CDR3 DNA sequence: TGCGCCAGCAGCTCTAGCACAGATACGCAGTATTTT. This encodes CASSSSTDTQYF.

This clone appeared once. The chain links TRBV9 to TRBJ2-1, with unresolved D. The CDR3 spans 15 residues. V gave up 0 bases and J gave up 0 bases, with 7 bases separating them. Germline values: CDR1 SGDLS, CDR2 YYNGEE. The chain's CDR3 is CASSVVPSSYNEQFF. The CDR3 DNA sequence: TGTGCCAGCAGCGTAGTACCGAGCTCCTACAATGAGCAGTTCTTC. The full variable domain, rest sourced from reference TRBV9 and TRBJ2-1, is DSGVTQTPKHLITATGQRVTLRCSPRSGDLSVYWYQQSLDQGLQFLIQYYNGEERAKGNILERFSAQQFPDLHSELNLSSLELGDSALYFCASSVVPSSYNEQFFGPGTRLTVL.

This chain uses TRBV6-1 with TRBJ2-7, with 10 bases lining up with TRBD1. The ends lost 3 bases at V and 2 bases at J; junction bases unmatched: 1. The CDR3 extends over 14 amino acids. Germline CDR1 reads MNHNS; CDR2 reads SASEGT. The CDR3 loop reads CASSDGTGAYEQYF. CDR3 in DNA: TGTGCCAGCAGTGATGGGACAGGGGCCTACGAGCAGTACTTC.

This chain joins TRBV10-2 and TRBJ2-2, with 7 bases matching TRBD2. V trimming: 8 bases; J trimming: 3 bases; junction bases outside the gene matches: 3. Per the germline V gene, CDR1 is WSHSY and CDR2 is SAAADI. This CDR3 region has 13 residues. CDR3 in amino acids: CASGRADTGELFF. The CDR3 nucleotides are TGCGCCAGCGGGAGGGCCGACACCGGGGAGCTGTTTTTT.

The chain joins TRBV5-1 to TRBJ2-5; D might be TRBD1 (5 bases). CDR1 SGHRS and CDR2 YFSETQ come from the germline V gene. V was clipped by 0 bases and J by 3 bases, with 9 bases between them. The CDR3 is 14 amino acids. CDR3 sequence reads: CASSLAREEETQYF. Here the CDR3 DNA reads TGCGCCAGCAGCTTGGCCAGGGAAGAAGAGACCCAGTACTTC.

This CDR3 is CASSQDGLTDTQYF. The CDR3 DNA reads TGCGCCAGCAGCCAGGATGGACTCACAGATACGCAGTATTTT. This chain joins TRBV4-3 and TRBJ2-3; TRBD2 might be the D (5 bases). This CDR3 is built from 14 residues. Germline CDR1 is LGHNA and CDR2 is YSLEER. Between the trimmed V and J ends, which lost 3 bases and 2 bases, there was a span of 9 bases.

This clone turned up a few times. The rearrangement links TRBV7-2 to TRBJ2-6; 7 positions match TRBD1. V trimming: 5 bases; J trimming: 2 bases; junction bases outside the gene matches: 9. There are 17 residues in the CDR3. CDR1 and CDR2 from the germline V gene are SGHTA and FQGNSA. The CDR3 sequence: CASSHQFQGAGANVLTF. The DNA of the CDR3 is TGTGCCAGCAGCCACCAATTTCAGGGGGCTGGGGCCAACGTCCTGACTTTC.

This rearrangement joins TRBV29-1 to TRBJ2-5; 9 bases fit TRBD1. Germline V gene sequence: CDR1 SQVTM, CDR2 ANQGSEA. The CDR3 runs 14 residues. After removal of 1 base from V and 6 bases from J, the junction contained 6 bases not matched to a gene. The CDR3 is CSVEVQGASKTQYF. For the CDR3, the DNA is TGCAGCGTTGAAGTACAGGGGGCGTCGAAGACCCAGTACTTC.

The table lists this clone with a count of one. The rearrangement uses TRBV27 and TRBJ1-1, with D possibly matching TRBD1 (6 bases). Trimming pared 4 bases from V and 5 bases from J, leaving 17 bases between. This CDR3 has 15 amino acids. The V gene's germline CDR1 is MNHEY and CDR2 SMNVEV (reference sequence). CDR3 sequence reads: CASSYGQLQRTEAFF. The CDR3 coding sequence is TGTGCCAGCAGTTACGGACAGCTGCAAAGAACTGAAGCTTTCTTT.

In its sample, this clone was seen once. This chain links TRBV12-5 with TRBJ2-2; 8 bases line up with TRBD2. The trim removed 5 bases at V and 0 bases at J, leaving 8 bases unmatched. CDR1 and CDR2 (germline): LGHNT, FRNRAP. The CDR3 consists of 17 residues. CDR3 sequence reads: CASGEKAGEPNTGELFF. For the CDR3, the DNA is TGTGCTAGTGGTGAGAAAGCGGGAGAGCCGAACACCGGGGAGCTGTTTTTT.

The rearrangement links TRBV28 to TRBJ1-5; tentative D call: TRBD1 (6 bases). Trimming stripped 4 bases from V and 0 bases from J, with 19 bases between. Germline V gene sequence: CDR1 MDHEN, CDR2 SYDVKM. The CDR3 sequence is 18 residues long. Here the CDR3 DNA reads TGTGCCAGCAGTTGGGGCAGGGGTAGATTTAATAGCAATCAGCCCCAGCATTTT. As protein: CASSWGRGRFNSNQPQHF.

The rearrangement links TRBV5-1 to TRBJ2-3, with a tentative D call TRBD1 (5 bases). This CDR3 comprises 12 residues. The germline CDR1 and CDR2 sequences are SGHRS and YFSETQ. V was shortened by 2 bases and J by 6 bases, with 7 bases between the two germline ends. The CDR3 nucleotides are TGCGCCAGCAGCTTAGGGGTCGATACGCAGTATTTT. This sequence encodes CASSLGVDTQYF.

The V call is TRBV5-4, the J call TRBJ2-5, with a possible D match to TRBD2 (5 bases). V was trimmed by 0 bases and J by 3 bases, leaving 9 bases between them. This CDR3 contains 14 residues. Germline V gene lookup returns CDR1 SGHNT and CDR2 YYREEE (reference sequence). In nucleotides, the CDR3 is TGTGCCAGCAGCTTGGAGAGGGTAGAAGAGACCCAGTACTTC. The encoded protein is CASSLERVEETQYF.

The rearrangement joins TRBV2 to TRBJ2-5, with a weak D call TRBD1 (6 bases). There are 16 residues in the CDR3. V was trimmed by 7 bases and J by 2 bases, leaving 20 bases between them. The germline V gene encodes CDR1 SNHLY and CDR2 FYNNEI. CDR3: CASMIARGSRQETQYF. As DNA, the CDR3 is TGTGCCAGCATGATCGCCAGGGGTAGTAGGCAAGAGACCCAGTACTTC.

The rearrangement uses TRBV6-6 and TRBJ2-7, with 9 nucleotides matching TRBD1. The CDR3 consists of 16 residues. Germline V CDR1 and CDR2: MNHNY, SVGAGI (reference sequence). With 5 bases clipped from V and 1 base from J, the junction kept 9 bases outside the gene matches. CDR3 DNA: TGTGCCAGCAGTCACTACCCGGGACAGGGATCCTACGAGCAGTACTTC. As protein: CASSHYPGQGSYEQYF.

The chain's CDR3 is CASRTGTGWNSPLHF. The CDR3 region has the DNA TGCGCCAGCAGGACAGGGACAGGGTGGAATTCACCCCTCCACTTT. The rearrangement joins TRBV10-2 to TRBJ1-6; 9 bases are a match to TRBD1. After removal of 6 bases from V and 7 bases from J, the junction contained 7 bases not matched to a gene. The length of the CDR3 is 15 residues. Germline CDR1 and CDR2: WSHSY and SAAADI.

Here the CDR3 DNA reads TGCGCCAGCAGCCGAACGGGGGGCGGCGTGTCCTACGAGCAGTACTTC. The encoded protein is CASSRTGGGVSYEQYF. The chain employs TRBV5-1 and TRBJ2-5; D might be TRBD2 (7 bases). The DNA end is a closer match to TRBJ2-7, so the J assignment may be wrong. Germline CDR1 and CDR2: SGHRS and YFSETQ. CDR3 length equals 16 residues.

This sequence joins TRBV28 and TRBJ2-5; 9 bases line up with TRBD1. Germline V gives CDR1 MDHEN, CDR2 SYDVKM. V gave up 5 bases and J gave up 5 bases; unmatched junction bases: 9. This CDR3 is 15 amino acids long. CDR3 loop: CASSKNTGTGETQYF. The CDR3, as DNA: TGTGCCAGCAGTAAAAACACCGGGACAGGGGAGACCCAGTACTTC.

V usage is TRBV9 and J usage is TRBJ1-2; TRBD1 agrees at 12 bases. Germline lookup yields CDR1 SGDLS and CDR2 YYNGEE. The trim removed 2 bases at V and 2 bases at J, leaving 1 base unmatched. This CDR3 is 15 amino acids long. CDR3 loop: CASSVGQGANYGYTF. CDR3 DNA: TGTGCCAGCAGCGTGGGACAGGGGGCAAACTATGGCTACACCTTC.

V gene TRBV19 combines with J gene TRBJ1-1, with a tentative D call TRBD1 (6 bases). Germline CDR1 and CDR2: LNHDA and SQIVND (reference sequence). The CDR3 extends over 13 amino acids. Trimming shortened V by 5 bases and J by 5 bases, and 12 bases separated the two germline ends. The CDR3 nucleotides read TGTGCCAGTAGTTACAGGGAGGGGACTGAAGCTTTCTTT. It encodes CASSYREGTEAFF.

The V and J genes are TRBV7-6 and TRBJ2-1; perhaps TRBD2 as D (5 bases). The CDR3 spans 12 residues. The V gene's germline CDR1 is SGHVS and CDR2 FNYEAQ. The germline V and J ends were trimmed by 3 bases and 8 bases, with 8 bases remaining between them. The CDR3 region is CASSLAEDEQFF. The CDR3 region has the DNA TGTGCCAGCAGCTTGGCGGAGGATGAGCAGTTCTTC.

This rearrangement joins TRBV9 to TRBJ2-3; TRBD2 matches 8 bases. The CDR3 loop spans 15 amino acids. After removal of 4 bases from V and 2 bases from J, the junction contained 6 bases not matched to a gene. Per the germline V gene, CDR1 is SGDLS and CDR2 is YYNGEE. CDR3 amino acids: CASSPRLATTDTQYF. In nucleotides, the CDR3 is TGTGCCAGCAGCCCCCGACTAGCGACCACAGATACGCAGTATTTT.